This T cell receptor beta chain is from a study of low-dose radiotherapy and immunotherapy resistance in tumors. Across the whole study: 1 Gy per fraction was delivered to Cohort 2 every two weeks, for 13 Gy total over 26 weeks. Intravenous ipilimumab 1 mg/kg every six weeks was given with nivolumab 240 mg every two weeks. Each patient took aspirin at a dose of 300 mg by mouth once daily over the course of four cycles, with dosing beginning on cycle 1 day 1.

Time point of the sample: before trial treatment. The CDR3 consists of 15 residues. Trimming removed 4 bases from V and 0 bases from J, with 12 bases in between. Germline V gene lookup returns CDR1 MGHRA and CDR2 YSYEKL. Primers targeting TRAV and TRBV primed first-strand cDNA, covering alpha and beta chains. Amplification, which lasted about 20 PCR cycles, used a constant-region primer and V-primer adapter to amplify TCRs. MiXCR was run by TCRdb on the reads, yielding one entry per CDR3 protein. The sample contains tens of thousands of distinct CDR3 sequences, roughly 9% of which appear only once. Ten or more counts support this clonotype.

The chain carries TRBV4-1 and TRBJ1-1, with unresolved D. The receptor's source is a male donor with prostate cancer. This sample comprised PBMCs, obtained before treatment. CDR3 protein: CASSPEPPLNTEAFF. The CDR3, as DNA: TGCGCCAGCAGCCCGGAACCTCCGTTGAACACTGAAGCTTTCTTT.